These T cell receptor beta chains were read from a single sample in a study of blood T cell repertoires in COVID-19. Using immunoSEQ multiplex PCR, the repertoire was profiled, and TCRdb retains in-frame clones only, with some absent. The sample gives about 250,000 clones, nearly 95% of which show up once; approximately 0.8% is in the top ten. The material sequenced was peripheral blood. These receptors were taken from a man aged 25 to 40 with COVID-19, enrolled during active disease. The conserved cysteine and the conserved F or W are not part of the CDR3 here. Fields, in order: D gene, V gene, CDR3 protein. A D gene is named only where the DNA matches it firmly.

TRBD1 | TRBV2 | ASRMGTGTQQETQY
. | TRBV6-6 | ASSSRGRYEQY
. | TRBV2 | ASSAQGGEQY
TRBD1 | TRBV3-1/TRBV3-2 | ASSPRDRVGTEAF
. | TRBV28 | ASSSPGRMNTEAF
. | TRBV2 | ALLDGGATEAF
. | TRBV27 | ASSDLPGVNNEKLF
TRBD2 | TRBV7-9 | ASSLLPEEERGGNEQF
. | TRBV9 | ASSVKFRGTEAF
. | TRBV4-2 | ASSQPDRTTNEKLF
TRBD2 | TRBV27 | ASSNKAGTSYEQY
TRBD2 | TRBV27 | ASSLGAGGSADTQY
TRBD2 | TRBV6-2/TRBV6-3 | ASSGTSGGLETQY
. | TRBV7-2 | ASSLATRTYEQY
. | TRBV4-1 | ASSQDGYQGYYEQY
TRBD1 | TRBV5-4 | ASSDRADGYT
. | TRBV14 | ASSHDYQETQY
TRBD1 | TRBV19 | ASTHYQGVRDGYT
. | TRBV28 | ASRPQGVDGAF
. | TRBV11-1 | ASSFAGRYYEQY
. | TRBV2 | ASRFRETATMDGYT
. | TRBV3-1/TRBV3-2 | ASSHPPGGHLH
. | TRBV15 | ATSRDRTGMMNTEAF
TRBD2 | TRBV4-1 | ASSQVGRTSGGTEQF